Below are 26 T cell receptor beta chains sequenced from a single sample in a study of T cells in Graves' hyperthyroidism and ophthalmopathy. Amplification of TCR beta CDR3 regions was performed using RNA transcripts as template. Initially, a first-round RT-PCR of the TCR CDR3 employed the HTBI primer set. TCRdb called the multiplex PCR reads again in MiXCR, with one record for every CDR3 protein. The data hold about 720,000 distinct CDR3 sequences, with about 16% observed a single time. Material: blood. These receptor sequences come from a man between 18 and 29 years old with Graves' hyperthyroidism.

This clonotype was counted at least ten times. V gene TRBV7-9 combines with J gene TRBJ2-5; the D gene is possibly TRBD2 (6 bases). Per the germline V gene, CDR1 is SEHNR and CDR2 is FQNEAQ (reference sequence). Trimming cost V 5 bases and J 0 bases, with 16 bases left between them. The CDR3 has 16 residues. The CDR3 coding sequence is TGTGCCAGCAGCATACTAGGGACTTCGTACCAAGAGACCCAGTACTTC. Translated: CASSILGTSYQETQYF.

The rearrangement joins TRBV6-5 to TRBJ2-7, with 12 bases lining up with TRBD2. Germline V gene sequence: CDR1 MNHEY, CDR2 SVGAGI. The CDR3 is 14 residues long. V was pared by 0 bases and J by 11 bases, with 5 bases of the junction left unmatched. The CDR3: CASSYSTSGSLKYF. In nucleotides, the CDR3 is TGTGCCAGCAGTTACTCGACTAGCGGGAGCCTTAAGTACTTC.

The sample holds many counts of this clonotype. The rearrangement joins TRBV20-1 to TRBJ1-1; 9 bases are a match to TRBD1. J lost 5 bases, V lost 2 bases, and 9 bases had no gene match. Per germline, CDR1 DFQATT and CDR2 SNEGSKA (reference sequence). This CDR3 is 15 amino acids long. The CDR3 nucleotides read TGCAGTGCTAGAAACTGGGACAGGGAGGAGACTGAAGCTTTCTTT. Encoded protein: CSARNWDREETEAFF.

This clonotype turned up a few times. This sequence joins TRBV6-9 and TRBJ2-2; 9 bases agree with TRBD2. Germline-derived CDR1 and CDR2 are MNHGY and SVAAGI. Trimming took 3 bases from V and 6 from J; bases not matched to a gene: 11. The CDR3 has 17 amino acids. CDR3 protein: CASSYSPGLARAGELFF. The CDR3 DNA reads TGTGCCAGCAGTTACTCCCCTGGACTAGCGAGGGCCGGGGAGCTGTTTTTT.

This clonotype has just a few counts. Here the CDR3 DNA reads TGTGCCAGCAGCGCACAATCAGATACGCAGTATTTT. This translates into CASSAQSDTQYF. This chain links TRBV9 with TRBJ2-3; D not certain. The CDR3 consists of 12 residues. From germline, CDR1 is SGDLS and CDR2 YYNGEE. Between the trimmed V and J ends, which lost 3 bases and 4 bases, there was a span of 6 bases.

This clonotype was observed a handful of times. The chain uses TRBV14 and TRBJ2-1; 8 nucleotides align to TRBD1. The junction had 6 bases not matched to a gene; V was cut back by 6 bases and J by 2 bases. Germline-derived CDR1 and CDR2 are SGHDN and FVKESK. This CDR3 has 15 amino acids. CDR3 loop: CASRLTGEAYNEQFF. CDR3 DNA: TGTGCCAGCAGACTGACAGGGGAGGCCTACAATGAGCAGTTCTTC.

This clonotype was seen at least ten times. The V and J genes are TRBV6-1 and TRBJ2-7; D may be TRBD2 (6 bases). Between the trimmed V and J ends, which lost 6 bases and 0 bases, there was a span of 18 bases. The CDR3 runs to 16 residues. Germline V gene data show CDR1 as MNHNS and CDR2 as SASEGT. The CDR3 here is CASRRVSGSGSYEQYF. The CDR3 coding sequence is TGTGCCAGCAGGAGGGTTAGCGGTTCTGGCTCCTACGAGCAGTACTTC.

As regards this clonotype: A clone one base away is much larger, so this may be a read error. V and J are TRBV20-1 and TRBJ2-1; 10 nucleotides line up with TRBD2. The V gene end was trimmed by 7 bases and the J gene end by 7 bases; junction bases not matched to a gene: 13. Germline V gene lookup returns CDR1 DFQATT and CDR2 SNEGSKA (reference sequence). CDR3 size: 15 residues. For the CDR3, the DNA is TGCAGTGGCAGGCCGGGACTAGCGTCGCGGAATGAGCAGTTCTTC. This gives the protein CSGRPGLASRNEQFF.

This clonotype was recorded at least ten times. The J gene is TRBJ1-2, the V gene TRBV5-1; D is undetermined. V was pared by 0 bases and J by 1 base, with 4 bases between. Germline-derived CDR1 and CDR2 are SGHRS and YFSETQ. This CDR3 is 13 amino acids long. CDR3 DNA sequence: TGCGCCAGCAGCTTGGGAGATAACTATGGCTACACCTTC. Amino acid sequence: CASSLGDNYGYTF.

The V gene is TRBV5-1, the J gene TRBJ2-1, with D perhaps assigned TRBD1 or TRBD2 (5 bases each). The CDR3 has 14 amino acids. The ends were cut back, 2 bases at V and 7 bases at J, with 13 bases in the middle. The germline gives CDR1 SGHRS, CDR2 YFSETQ. The CDR3 DNA reads as TGCGCCAGCAGCTTCGGGTTCGGGGCGAATGAGCAGTTCTTC. It is translated as CASSFGFGANEQFF.

This clonotype showed up many times. The chain joins TRBV28 to TRBJ2-3; the D is unclear. Germline assignment: CDR1 MDHEN and CDR2 SYDVKM. Trimming took off 1 base at V and 6 bases at J, with 5 bases between the two ends. The CDR3 runs to 12 residues. The CDR3 DNA reads as TGTGCCAGCAGTTTATTAGTGGATACGCAGTATTTT. Translation: CASSLLVDTQYF.

This clonotype was seen repeatedly, ten times or more. The V gene is TRBV7-9, the J gene TRBJ2-7; 11 bases are shared with TRBD1. V was clipped by 5 bases and J by 2 bases; unmatched bases: 5. The CDR3 runs to 15 residues. Per germline, CDR1 SEHNR and CDR2 FQNEAQ (reference sequence). The CDR3, as DNA: TGTGCCAGCAGCCCCGTGGGACAGGGGGCCTACGAGCAGTACTTC. Its protein product is CASSPVGQGAYEQYF.

The V and J genes are TRBV12-3 or TRBV12-4 and TRBJ2-3; no clear D. This CDR3 has 13 residues. V dropped 4 bases and J dropped 2 bases, with 7 bases sitting between them. The CDR3 spells CASSSQHTDTQYF. The CDR3 nucleotides read TGTGCCAGCAGTTCACAACACACAGATACGCAGTATTTT.

The chain uses TRBV6-2 or TRBV6-3 and TRBJ2-5; D gene ambiguous. Germline CDR1 MNHEY, CDR2 SVGEGT. V was pared by 2 bases and J by 2 bases, with 15 bases between. The CDR3 length is 16 residues. CDR3 loop: CASSYNPLADQETQYF. As DNA, the CDR3 is TGTGCCAGCAGTTACAACCCCCTGGCCGATCAAGAGACCCAGTACTTC.

This clonotype was detected only a few times. The chain uses TRBV27 and TRBJ2-1; either TRBD1 or TRBD2 may fit D (5 bases each). The germline V and J ends were trimmed by 5 bases and 5 bases, with 22 bases remaining between them. Germline V gene data show CDR1 as MNHEY and CDR2 as SMNVEV (reference sequence). The CDR3 contains 17 residues. Here the CDR3 reads CASSLLGTALSHNEQFF. CDR3 nucleotides: TGTGCCAGCAGTCTACTAGGGACGGCCCTAAGCCACAATGAGCAGTTCTTC.

This clonotype was seen many times. The chain uses TRBV29-1 and TRBJ1-1; 10 positions match TRBD1. With 6 bases clipped from V and 7 bases from J, the junction kept 2 bases outside the gene matches. The CDR3 covers 11 residues. Looked up from germline, CDR1 is SQVTM and CDR2 is ANQGSEA. The CDR3 DNA reads TGCAGCGTGGGGGACAGGGGTGAAGCTTTCTTT. Translating it yields CSVGDRGEAFF.

This clonotype came up many times. V gene TRBV2 combines with J gene TRBJ2-3, with TRBD2 matching 10 bases. Germline V gives CDR1 SNHLY, CDR2 FYNNEI. With V trimmed by 7 bases and J by 3 bases, 10 bases remained unmatched. The CDR3 length is 16 residues. The CDR3 loop is CASTPGTSVGTDTQYF. The CDR3 DNA is TGTGCCAGCACCCCCGGGACTAGCGTGGGGACAGATACGCAGTATTTT.

This clonotype occurred many times. The chain combines TRBV11-2 with TRBJ2-2, with D hard to call. Trimming left V 5 bases short and J 7 bases short, with 17 bases between. The germline V gene encodes CDR1 SGHAT and CDR2 FQNNGV. This CDR3 is built from 15 residues. The CDR3 bases are TGTGCCAGCAGCACCTGGACCTCGGCCGGCGGGGAGCTGTTTTTT. Its translation is CASSTWTSAGGELFF. The full variable domain, its missing parts supplied by reference TRBV11-2 and TRBJ2-2, is EAGVAQSPRYKIIEKRQSVAFWCNPISGHATLYWYQQILGQGPKLLIQFQNNGVVDDSQLPKDRFSAERLKGVDSTLKIQPAKLEDSAVYLCASSTWTSAGGELFFGEGSRLTVL.

This clonotype came up many times. The chain links TRBV6-1 to TRBJ2-5; possible D gene TRBD2, 5 bases. V shed 4 bases and J shed 6 bases, with 12 bases lying between them. Germline CDR1 and CDR2: MNHNS and SASEGT. The CDR3 is 13 amino acids. CDR3 loop: CASSGSGWQTQYF. The CDR3 DNA follows: TGTGCCAGCAGTGGGTCGGGGTGGCAGACCCAGTACTTC.

The table lists this clonotype with many counts. CDR3 DNA: TGTGCTAGTGGTTTGGATGTCACCGGGGAGCTGTTTTTT. This encodes CASGLDVTGELFF. V and J are TRBV12-5 and TRBJ2-2; D uncertain. From germline, CDR1 is LGHNT and CDR2 FRNRAP. CDR3 length equals 13 residues. V lost 1 base and J lost 4, with 4 bases in between.

This clonotype was picked up a small number of times. This chain uses TRBV10-3 with TRBJ2-7; weak D call: TRBD2 (6 bases). V lost 4 bases and J 3 bases, leaving 13 bases between the germline ends. This CDR3 spans 14 amino acids. CDR1 and CDR2 (germline): ENHRY, SYGVKD. For the CDR3, the DNA is TGTGCCATCAGTGGCAGCGGAGGGAACTACGAGCAGTACTTC. Encoded protein: CAISGSGGNYEQYF.

This clonotype was seen a handful of times. The V gene is TRBV6-2 or TRBV6-3, the J gene TRBJ2-1; 9 bases are shared with TRBD2. Trimming took 5 bases from V and 5 from J; bases not matched to a gene: 7. Germline V CDR1 and CDR2: MNHEY, SVGEGT. The CDR3 is made up of 15 amino acids. CDR3 region: CASSPGLAMNNEQFF. DNA of the CDR3: TGTGCCAGCAGTCCGGGACTAGCCATGAACAATGAGCAGTTCTTC.

This clonotype was detected many times. The V and J genes are TRBV11-2 and TRBJ2-7; D not certain. Trimming removed 3 bases from V and 1 base from J, with 10 bases in between. The CDR3 loop spans 14 amino acids. Germline V CDR1 and CDR2: SGHAT, FQNNGV. CDR3 nucleotide sequence: TGTGCCAGCAGCTTGCGGACGGATTCCTACGAGCAGTACTTC. It encodes CASSLRTDSYEQYF.

This clonotype was found many times. The rearrangement uses TRBV28 and TRBJ2-5; D is ambiguous. CDR3 size: 11 residues. Looked up from germline, CDR1 is MDHEN and CDR2 is SYDVKM. Trimming pared 8 bases from V and 6 bases from J, leaving 10 bases between. CDR3 sequence reads: CASGGRKTQYF. The CDR3 coding sequence is TGTGCCAGCGGCGGACGTAAGACCCAGTACTTC.

This clonotype was found a few times. The chain links TRBV24-1 to TRBJ2-7; the match to TRBD1 covers 9 bases. There are 13 residues in the CDR3. V was clipped by 6 bases and J by 6 bases; unmatched bases: 5. CDR1 is KGHDR and CDR2 is SFDVKD in the germline V gene. This CDR3 is CATSWDRVGEQYF. The CDR3 region has the DNA TGTGCCACCAGTTGGGACAGGGTGGGCGAGCAGTACTTC.

In its sample, this clonotype was seen many times. The chain carries TRBV18 and TRBJ1-1; 8 bases are a match to TRBD1. The trim removed 5 bases at V and 4 bases at J, leaving 3 bases unmatched. Germline V gene sequence: CDR1 KGHSH, CDR2 LQKENI. The CDR3 spans 13 residues. The CDR3 DNA follows: TGTGCCAGCTCAGCGGACAGGGCCACTGAAGCTTTCTTT. Encoded protein: CASSADRATEAFF.